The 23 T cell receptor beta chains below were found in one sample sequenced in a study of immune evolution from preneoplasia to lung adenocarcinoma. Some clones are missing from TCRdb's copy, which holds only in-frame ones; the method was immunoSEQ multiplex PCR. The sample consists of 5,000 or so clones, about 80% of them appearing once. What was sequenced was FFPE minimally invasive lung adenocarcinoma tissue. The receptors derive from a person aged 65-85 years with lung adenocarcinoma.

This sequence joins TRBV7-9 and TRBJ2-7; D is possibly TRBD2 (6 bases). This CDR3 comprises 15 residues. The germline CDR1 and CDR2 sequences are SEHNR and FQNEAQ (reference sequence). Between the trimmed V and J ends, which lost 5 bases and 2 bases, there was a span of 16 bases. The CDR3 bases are TGTGCCAGCAGCCCTAGCGTCCCCGAAACCTACGAGCAGTACTTC. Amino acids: CASSPSVPETYEQYF.

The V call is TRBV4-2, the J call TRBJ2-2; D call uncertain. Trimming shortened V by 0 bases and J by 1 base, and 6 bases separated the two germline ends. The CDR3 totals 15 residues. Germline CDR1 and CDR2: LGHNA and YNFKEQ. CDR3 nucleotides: TGTGCCAGCAGCCAAGATCCGCGGAACACCGGGGAGCTGTTTTTT. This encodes CASSQDPRNTGELFF.

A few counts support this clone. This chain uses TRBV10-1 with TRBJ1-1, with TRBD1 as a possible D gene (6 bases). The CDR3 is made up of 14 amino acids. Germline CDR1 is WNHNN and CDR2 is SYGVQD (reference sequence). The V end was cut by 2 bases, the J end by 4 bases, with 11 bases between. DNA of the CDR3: TGCGCCAGCAGTGAGAGCCGCAGGGGCACTGAAGCTTTCTTT. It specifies CASSESRRGTEAFF.

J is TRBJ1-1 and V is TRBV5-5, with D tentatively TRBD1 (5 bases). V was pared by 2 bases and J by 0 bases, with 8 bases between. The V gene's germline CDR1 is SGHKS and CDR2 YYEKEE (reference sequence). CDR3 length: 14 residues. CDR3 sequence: CASSFWGVNTEAFF. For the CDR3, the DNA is TGTGCCAGCAGCTTTTGGGGCGTGAACACTGAAGCTTTCTTT.

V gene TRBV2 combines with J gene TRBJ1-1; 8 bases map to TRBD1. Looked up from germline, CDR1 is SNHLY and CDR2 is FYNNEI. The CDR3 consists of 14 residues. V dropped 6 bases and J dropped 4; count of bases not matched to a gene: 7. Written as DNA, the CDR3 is TGTGCCAGCAGCGTGGACAGGGCTATCACTGAAGCTTTCTTT. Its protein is CASSVDRAITEAFF.

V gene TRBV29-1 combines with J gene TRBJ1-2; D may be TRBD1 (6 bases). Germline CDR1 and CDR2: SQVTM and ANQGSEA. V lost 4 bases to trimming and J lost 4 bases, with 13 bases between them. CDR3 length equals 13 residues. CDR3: CSVVGGQSYGYTF. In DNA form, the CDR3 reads TGCAGCGTTGTCGGGGGGCAATCCTATGGCTACACCTTC.

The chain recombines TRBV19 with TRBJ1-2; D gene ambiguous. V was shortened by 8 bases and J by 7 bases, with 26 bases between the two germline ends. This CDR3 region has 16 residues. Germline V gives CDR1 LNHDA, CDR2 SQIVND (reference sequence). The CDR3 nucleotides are TGTGCCAGTCAGTCGAAATCCGGGGATCGTCGGGGTGGCTACACCTTC. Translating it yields CASQSKSGDRRGGYTF.

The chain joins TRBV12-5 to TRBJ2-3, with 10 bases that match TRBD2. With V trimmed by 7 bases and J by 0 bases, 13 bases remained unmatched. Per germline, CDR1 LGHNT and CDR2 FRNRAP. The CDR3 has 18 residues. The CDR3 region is CASAWTGLAQTSTDTQYF. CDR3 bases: TGTGCTAGTGCCTGGACGGGACTAGCGCAAACTAGCACAGATACGCAGTATTTT. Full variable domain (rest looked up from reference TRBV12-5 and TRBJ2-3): DARVTQTPRHKVTEMGQEVTMRCQPILGHNTVFWYRQTMMQGLELLAYFRNRAPLDDSGMPKDRFSAEMPDATLATLKIQPSEPRDSAVYFCASAWTGLAQTSTDTQYFGPGTRLTVL.

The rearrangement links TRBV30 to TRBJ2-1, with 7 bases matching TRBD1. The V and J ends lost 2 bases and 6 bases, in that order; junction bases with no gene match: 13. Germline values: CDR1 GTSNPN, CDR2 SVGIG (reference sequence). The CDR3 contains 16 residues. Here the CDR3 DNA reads TGTGCCTGGAGTATCCCAACAGGGGTTTTGGGCAATGAGCAGTTCTTC. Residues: CAWSIPTGVLGNEQFF.

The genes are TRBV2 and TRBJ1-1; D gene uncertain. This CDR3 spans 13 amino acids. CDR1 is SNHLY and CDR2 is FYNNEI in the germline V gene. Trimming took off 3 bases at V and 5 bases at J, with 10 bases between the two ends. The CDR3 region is CASSDRLETEAFF. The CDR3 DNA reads TGTGCCAGCAGTGACAGGCTGGAGACTGAAGCTTTCTTT.

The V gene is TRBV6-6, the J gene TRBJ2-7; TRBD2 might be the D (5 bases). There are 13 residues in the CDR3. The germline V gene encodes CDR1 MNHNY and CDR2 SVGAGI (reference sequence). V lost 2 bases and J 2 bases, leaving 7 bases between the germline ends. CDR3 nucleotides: TGTGCCAGCAGTTACGTGGGAGCCTACGAGCAGTACTTC. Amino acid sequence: CASSYVGAYEQYF.

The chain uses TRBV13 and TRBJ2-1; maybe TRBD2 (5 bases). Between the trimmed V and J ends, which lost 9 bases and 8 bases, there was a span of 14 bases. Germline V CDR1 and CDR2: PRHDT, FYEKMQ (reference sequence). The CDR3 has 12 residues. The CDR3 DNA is TGTGCCAGTTCCTCGGGGTACGATGAGCAGTTCTTC. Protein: CASSSGYDEQFF.

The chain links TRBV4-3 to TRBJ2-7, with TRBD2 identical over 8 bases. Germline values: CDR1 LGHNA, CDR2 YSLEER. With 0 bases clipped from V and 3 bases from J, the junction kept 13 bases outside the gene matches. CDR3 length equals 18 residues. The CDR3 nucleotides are TGCGCCAGCAGCCAAGATGTCGGGGGGGGTACCCGCTTCTACGAGCAGTACTTC. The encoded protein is CASSQDVGGGTRFYEQYF.

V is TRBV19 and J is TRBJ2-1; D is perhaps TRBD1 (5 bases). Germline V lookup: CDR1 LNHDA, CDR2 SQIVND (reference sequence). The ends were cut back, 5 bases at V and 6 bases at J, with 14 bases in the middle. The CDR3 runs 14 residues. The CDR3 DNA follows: TGTGCCAGTAGTCTCAGGGCCGTACCCAATGAGCAGTTCTTC. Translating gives CASSLRAVPNEQFF.

As DNA, the CDR3 is TGTGCCAGCAGCCAAACAGGATCTGGAAACACCATATATTTT. Translation gives CASSQTGSGNTIYF. The V and J genes are TRBV4-2 and TRBJ1-3; D possibly corresponds to TRBD1 (5 bases). There are 14 residues in the CDR3. Trimming removed 2 bases from V and 1 base from J, with 6 bases in between. Germline V gene lookup returns CDR1 LGHNA and CDR2 YNFKEQ.

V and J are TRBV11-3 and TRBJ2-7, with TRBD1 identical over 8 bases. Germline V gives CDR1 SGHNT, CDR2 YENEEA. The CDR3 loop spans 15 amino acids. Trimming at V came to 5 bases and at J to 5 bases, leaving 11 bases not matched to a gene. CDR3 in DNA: TGTGCCAGCAGCGGGCAGGGGGCACCGGGCCACGAGCAGTACTTC. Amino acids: CASSGQGAPGHEQYF.

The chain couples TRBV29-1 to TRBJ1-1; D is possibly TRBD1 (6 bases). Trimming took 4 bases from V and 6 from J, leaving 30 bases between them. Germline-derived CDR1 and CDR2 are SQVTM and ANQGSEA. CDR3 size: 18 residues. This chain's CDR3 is CSVVGRPWGAGESAEAFF. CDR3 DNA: TGCAGCGTTGTGGGAAGGCCCTGGGGAGCAGGGGAAAGCGCTGAAGCTTTCTTT. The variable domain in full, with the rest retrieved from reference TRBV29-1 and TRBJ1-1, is SAVISQKPSRDICQRGTSLTIQCQVDSQVTMMFWYRQQPGQSLTLIATANQGSEATYESGFVIDKFPISRPNLTFSTLTVSNMSPEDSSIYLCSVVGRPWGAGESAEAFFGQGTRLTVV.

The CDR3 DNA is TGTGCCAGCAGCTTAAAACCTAGCTTTCTAGTTGGGGAGACCCAGTACTTC. As protein: CASSLKPSFLVGETQYF. The chain uses TRBV7-2 and TRBJ2-5, with D tentatively TRBD2 (5 bases). This CDR3 region has 17 residues. Germline CDR1 reads SGHTA; CDR2 reads FQGNSA. Trimming shortened V by 2 bases and J by 5 bases, and 21 bases separated the two germline ends.

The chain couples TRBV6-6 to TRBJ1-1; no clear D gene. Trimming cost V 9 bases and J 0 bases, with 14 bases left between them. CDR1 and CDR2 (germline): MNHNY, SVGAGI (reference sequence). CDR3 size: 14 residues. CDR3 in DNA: TGTGCCAGTAGAGGCAGCGCTTTGAACACTGAAGCTTTCTTT. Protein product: CASRGSALNTEAFF.

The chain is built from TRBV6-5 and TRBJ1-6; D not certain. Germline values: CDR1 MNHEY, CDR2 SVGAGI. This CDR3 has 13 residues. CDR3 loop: CATSRGYNSPLHF. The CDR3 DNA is TGTGCAACCTCCCGGGGTTATAATTCACCCCTCCACTTT.

The CDR3 sequence: CASRDRDQKISIYF. The CDR3 DNA is TGTGCCAGCAGGGACCGGGACCAAAAAATTTCCATATATTTT. The chain links TRBV6-6 to TRBJ1-3, with D perhaps TRBD1 (5 bases). V was clipped by 6 bases and J by 11 bases, with 20 bases between them. Germline V gene lookup returns CDR1 MNHNY and CDR2 SVGAGI (reference sequence). The CDR3 totals 14 residues.

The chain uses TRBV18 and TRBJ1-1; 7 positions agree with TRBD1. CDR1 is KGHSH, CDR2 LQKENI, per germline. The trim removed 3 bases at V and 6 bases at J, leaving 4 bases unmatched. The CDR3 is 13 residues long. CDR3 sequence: CASSPGQHAEAFF. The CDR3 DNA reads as TGTGCCAGCTCACCGGGACAGCACGCTGAAGCTTTCTTT.

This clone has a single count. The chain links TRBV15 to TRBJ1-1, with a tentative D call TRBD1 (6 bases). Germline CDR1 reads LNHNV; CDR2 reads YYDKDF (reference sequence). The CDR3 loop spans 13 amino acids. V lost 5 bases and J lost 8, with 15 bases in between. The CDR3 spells CATSENREMEAFF. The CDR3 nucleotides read TGTGCCACCAGCGAGAACAGGGAGATGGAAGCTTTCTTT.